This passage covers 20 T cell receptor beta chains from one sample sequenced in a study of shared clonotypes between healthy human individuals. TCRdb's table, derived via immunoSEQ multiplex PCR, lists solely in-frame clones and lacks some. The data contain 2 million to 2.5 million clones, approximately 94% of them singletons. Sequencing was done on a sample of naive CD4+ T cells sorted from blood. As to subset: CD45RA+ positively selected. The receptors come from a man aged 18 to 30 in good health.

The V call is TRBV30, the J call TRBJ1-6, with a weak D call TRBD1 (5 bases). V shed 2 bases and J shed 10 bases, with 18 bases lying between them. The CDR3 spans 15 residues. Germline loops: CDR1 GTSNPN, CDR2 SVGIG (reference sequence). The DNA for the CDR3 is TGTGCCTGGAGTAAACGGGACGGGGCTGGATCACCCCTCCACTTT. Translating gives CAWSKRDGAGSPLHF.

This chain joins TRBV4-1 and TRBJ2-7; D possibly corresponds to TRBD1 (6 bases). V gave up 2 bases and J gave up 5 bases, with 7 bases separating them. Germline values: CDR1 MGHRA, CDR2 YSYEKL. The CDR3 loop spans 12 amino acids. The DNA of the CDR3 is TGCGCCAGCAGCCAACCAGGGGACGAGCAGTACTTC. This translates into CASSQPGDEQYF.

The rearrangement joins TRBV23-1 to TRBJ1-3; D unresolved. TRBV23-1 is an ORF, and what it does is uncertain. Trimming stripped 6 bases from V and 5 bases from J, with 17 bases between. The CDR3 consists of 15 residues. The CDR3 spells CASRQPDQTRNTIYF. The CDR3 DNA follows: TGCGCCAGCAGACAACCGGATCAGACTAGAAACACCATATATTTT.

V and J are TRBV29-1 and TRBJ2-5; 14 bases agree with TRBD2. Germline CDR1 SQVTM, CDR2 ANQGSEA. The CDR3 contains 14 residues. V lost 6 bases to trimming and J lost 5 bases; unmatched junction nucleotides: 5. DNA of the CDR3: TGCAGCGTGCAACGACTAGCGGGAGGGGAGACCCAGTACTTC. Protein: CSVQRLAGGETQYF. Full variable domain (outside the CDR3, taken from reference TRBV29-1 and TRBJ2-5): SAVISQKPSRDICQRGTSLTIQCQVDSQVTMMFWYRQQPGQSLTLIATANQGSEATYESGFVIDKFPISRPNLTFSTLTVSNMSPEDSSIYLCSVQRLAGGETQYFGPGTRLLVL.

CDR3 in amino acids: CARSCRDGEAFF. The CDR3 bases are TGTGCCAGAAGCTGTCGGGACGGTGAAGCTTTCTTT. V usage is TRBV7-5 and J usage is TRBJ1-1. TRBV7-5 represents a pseudogene. The CDR3 consists of 12 residues.

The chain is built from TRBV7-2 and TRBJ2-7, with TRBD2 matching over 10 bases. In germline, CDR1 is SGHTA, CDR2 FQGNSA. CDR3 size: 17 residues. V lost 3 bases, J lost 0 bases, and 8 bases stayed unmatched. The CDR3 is CASSFMGKREGSYEQYF. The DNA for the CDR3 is TGTGCCAGCAGCTTTATGGGGAAGCGGGAGGGCTCCTACGAGCAGTACTTC.

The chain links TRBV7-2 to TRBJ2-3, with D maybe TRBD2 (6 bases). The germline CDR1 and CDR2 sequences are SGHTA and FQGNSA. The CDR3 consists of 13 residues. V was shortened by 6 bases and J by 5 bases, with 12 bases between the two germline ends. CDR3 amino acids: CASRTAAGDTQYF. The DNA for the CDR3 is TGTGCCAGCAGGACCGCAGCGGGAGATACGCAGTATTTT.

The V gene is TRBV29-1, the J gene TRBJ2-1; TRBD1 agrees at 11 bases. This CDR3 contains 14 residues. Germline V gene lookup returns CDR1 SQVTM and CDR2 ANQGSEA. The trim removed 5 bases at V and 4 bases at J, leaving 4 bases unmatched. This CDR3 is CSVPDRGPYNEQFF. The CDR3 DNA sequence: TGCAGCGTTCCGGACAGGGGGCCGTACAATGAGCAGTTCTTC.

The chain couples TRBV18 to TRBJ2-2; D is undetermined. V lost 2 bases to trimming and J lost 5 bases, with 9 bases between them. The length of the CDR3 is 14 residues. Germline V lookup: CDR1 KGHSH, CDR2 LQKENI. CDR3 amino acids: CASSPGRLTGELFF. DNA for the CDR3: TGTGCCAGCTCACCAGGCCGGCTAACCGGGGAGCTGTTTTTT.

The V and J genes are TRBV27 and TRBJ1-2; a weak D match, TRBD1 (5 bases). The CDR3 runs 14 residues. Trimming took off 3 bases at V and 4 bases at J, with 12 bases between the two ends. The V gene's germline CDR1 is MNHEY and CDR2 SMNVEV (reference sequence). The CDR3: CASSFGGEPYGYTF. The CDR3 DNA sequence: TGTGCCAGCAGTTTTGGGGGGGAGCCCTATGGCTACACCTTC.

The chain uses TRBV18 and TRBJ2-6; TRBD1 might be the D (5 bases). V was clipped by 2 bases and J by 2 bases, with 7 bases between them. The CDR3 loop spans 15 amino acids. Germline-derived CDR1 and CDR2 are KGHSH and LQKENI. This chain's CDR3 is CASSPGAAGANVLTF. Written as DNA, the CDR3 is TGTGCCAGCTCACCAGGGGCAGCTGGGGCCAACGTCCTGACTTTC.

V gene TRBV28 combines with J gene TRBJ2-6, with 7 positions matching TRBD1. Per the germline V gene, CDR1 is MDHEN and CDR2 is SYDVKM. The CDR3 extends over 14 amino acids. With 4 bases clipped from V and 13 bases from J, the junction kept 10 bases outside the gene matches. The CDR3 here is CASSSTGRMWVLTF. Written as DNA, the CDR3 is TGTGCCAGCAGTTCGACAGGGCGGATGTGGGTCCTGACTTTC.

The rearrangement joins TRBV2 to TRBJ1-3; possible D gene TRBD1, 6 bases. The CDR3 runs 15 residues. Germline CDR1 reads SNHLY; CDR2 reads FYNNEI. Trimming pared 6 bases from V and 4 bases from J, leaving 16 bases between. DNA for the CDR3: TGTGCCAGCAGAATACAGGGAATCGAAGGAAACACCATATATTTT. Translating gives CASRIQGIEGNTIYF.

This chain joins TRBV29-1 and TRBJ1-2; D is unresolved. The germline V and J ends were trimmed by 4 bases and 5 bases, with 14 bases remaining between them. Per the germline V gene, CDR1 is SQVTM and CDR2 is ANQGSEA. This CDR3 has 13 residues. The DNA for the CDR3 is TGCAGCGTTGTAAGGGAAGGGAAGTATGGCTACACCTTC. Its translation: CSVVREGKYGYTF.

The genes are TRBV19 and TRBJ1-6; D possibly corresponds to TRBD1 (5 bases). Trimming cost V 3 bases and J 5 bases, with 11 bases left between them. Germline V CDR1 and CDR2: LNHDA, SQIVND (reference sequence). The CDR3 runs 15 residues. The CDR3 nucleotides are TGTGCCAGTAGTATCGGCAGGGACCATAATTCACCCCTCCACTTT. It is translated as CASSIGRDHNSPLHF.

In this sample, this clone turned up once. CDR3 sequence: CASSVPNGDTQYF. The CDR3, as DNA: TGCGCCAGCAGTGTGCCGAATGGAGATACGCAGTATTTT. The chain carries TRBV10-2 and TRBJ2-3, with D unresolved. This CDR3 region has 13 residues. The germline gives CDR1 WSHSY, CDR2 SAAADI. V lost 4 bases and J lost 5, with 10 bases in between.

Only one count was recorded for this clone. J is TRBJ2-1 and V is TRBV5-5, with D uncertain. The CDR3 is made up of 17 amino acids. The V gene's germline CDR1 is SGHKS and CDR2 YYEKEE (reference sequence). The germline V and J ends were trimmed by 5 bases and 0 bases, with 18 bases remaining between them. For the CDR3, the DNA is TGTGCCAGCAGATCAGACATGAGCGCCCGCTCCTACAATGAGCAGTTCTTC. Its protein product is CASRSDMSARSYNEQFF.

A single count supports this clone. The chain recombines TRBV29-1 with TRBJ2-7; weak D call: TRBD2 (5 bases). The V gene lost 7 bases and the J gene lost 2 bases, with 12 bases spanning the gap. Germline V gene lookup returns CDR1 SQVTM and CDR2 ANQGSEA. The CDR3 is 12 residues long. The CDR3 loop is CSGENYPYEQYF. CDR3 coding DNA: TGCAGCGGGGAGAATTACCCCTACGAGCAGTACTTC.

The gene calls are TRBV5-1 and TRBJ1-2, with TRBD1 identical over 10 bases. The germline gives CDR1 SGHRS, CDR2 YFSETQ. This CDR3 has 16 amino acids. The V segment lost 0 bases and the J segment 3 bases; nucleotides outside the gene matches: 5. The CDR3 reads CASSLGTGTGDYGYTF. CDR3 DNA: TGCGCCAGCAGCTTGGGAACCGGGACAGGGGACTATGGCTACACCTTC. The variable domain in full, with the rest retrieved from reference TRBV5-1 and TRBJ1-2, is KAGVTQTPRYLIKTRGQQVTLSCSPISGHRSVSWYQQTPGQGLQFLFEYFSETQRNKGNFPGRFSGRQFSNSRSEMNVSTLELGDSALYLCASSLGTGTGDYGYTFGSGTRLTVV.

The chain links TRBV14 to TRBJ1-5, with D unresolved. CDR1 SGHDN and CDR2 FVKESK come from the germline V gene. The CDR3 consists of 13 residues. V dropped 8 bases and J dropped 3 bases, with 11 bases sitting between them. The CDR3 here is CASSRSPNQPQHF. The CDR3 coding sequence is TGTGCCAGCTCCCGGTCCCCCAATCAGCCCCAGCATTTT.